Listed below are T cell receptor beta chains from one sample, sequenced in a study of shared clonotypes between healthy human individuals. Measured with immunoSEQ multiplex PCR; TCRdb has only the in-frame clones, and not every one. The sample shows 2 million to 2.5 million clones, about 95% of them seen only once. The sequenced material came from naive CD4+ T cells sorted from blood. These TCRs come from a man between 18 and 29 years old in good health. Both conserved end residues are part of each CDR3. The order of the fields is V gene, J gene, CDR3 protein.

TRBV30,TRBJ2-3,CAWSVLRTFLAGGSADTQYF
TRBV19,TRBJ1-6,CASSDRGNSPLHF
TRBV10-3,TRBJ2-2,CAISVTTNTGELFF
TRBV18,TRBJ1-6,CASSPRKNSPLHF
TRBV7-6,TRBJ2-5,CASSLASLETQYF
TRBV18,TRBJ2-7,CASSPSRGGLAVEPYEQYF
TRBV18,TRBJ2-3,CASSPGLAGDFTDTQYF
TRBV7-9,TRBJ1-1,CASSLGTGGLYTEAFF
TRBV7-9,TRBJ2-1,CASSLAPGNEQFF
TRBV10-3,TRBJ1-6,CAISDGTRQSPLHF
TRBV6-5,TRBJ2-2,CASRPGRGGTGELFF
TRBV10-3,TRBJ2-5,CAISESQGAETQYF
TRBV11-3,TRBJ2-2,CASSLGGTRNTGELFF
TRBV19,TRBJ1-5,CASRGGGQGLPQHF
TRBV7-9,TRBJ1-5,CASSPTGTGFQPQHF
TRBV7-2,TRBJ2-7,CASSLVADFTYEQYF
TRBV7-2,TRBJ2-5,CASSLPQGTQYF
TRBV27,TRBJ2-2,CASSLKAAGLATGELFF
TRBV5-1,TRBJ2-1,CASSLVLAEYNEQFF
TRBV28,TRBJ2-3,CASEAVLLGTDTQYF
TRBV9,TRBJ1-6,CASSVGQNNSPLHF
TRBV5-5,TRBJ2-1,CASSFLGVNEQFF
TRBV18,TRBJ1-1,CASSPRGVGENTEAFF
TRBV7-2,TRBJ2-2,CASSLARRPGELFF
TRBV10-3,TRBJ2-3,CAISEGQVGGGDTQYF
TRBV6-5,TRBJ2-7,CASTRQGANYEQYF
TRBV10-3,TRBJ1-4,CAISNKTSGEKLFF
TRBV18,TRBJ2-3,CASSPARITDTQYF
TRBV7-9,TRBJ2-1,CASTSGPGSYNEQFF
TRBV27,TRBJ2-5,CASSFRGRGSQETQYF
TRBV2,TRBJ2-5,CASLRLGETQYF
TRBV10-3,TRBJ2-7,CAISMTDYEQYF
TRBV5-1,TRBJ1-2,CASSQPGNYGYTF
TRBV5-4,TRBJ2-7,CASSLEAGGSYEQYF
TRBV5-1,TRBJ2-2,CASSVDRATGELFF
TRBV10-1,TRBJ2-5,CASSPGTAQETQYF
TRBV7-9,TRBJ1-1,CASSLVKNIEAFF
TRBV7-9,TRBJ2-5,CASSSPRDGKETQYF
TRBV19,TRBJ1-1,CASIPGHPNTEAFF
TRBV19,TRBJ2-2,CASSRQTGIYAGELFF
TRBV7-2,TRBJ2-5,CASSSTVLETQYF
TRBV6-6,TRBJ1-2,CATPGASNGYTF
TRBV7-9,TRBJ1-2,CASSFSEGLYGYTF
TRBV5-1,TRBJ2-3,CASSLTAGTDTQYF
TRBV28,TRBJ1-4,CASSQHRVGEKLFF
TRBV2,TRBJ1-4,CASSDETLELFF
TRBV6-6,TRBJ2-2,CASRIQGANTGELFF
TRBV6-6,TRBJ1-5,CASSYSSRGNAQPQHF
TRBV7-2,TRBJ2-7,CASSSLSSGPFEQYF
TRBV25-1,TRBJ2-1,CASSESTGQGYYNEQFF
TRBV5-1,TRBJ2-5,CASSRPGAVVETQYF
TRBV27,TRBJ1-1,CASSSTGVVTEAFF
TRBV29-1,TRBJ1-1,CSVRGSAEAFF
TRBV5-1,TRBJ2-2,CASSLSGGTNTGELFF
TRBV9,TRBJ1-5,CASSVGWDSDQPQHF
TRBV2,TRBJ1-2,CASRTTGFGGYTF
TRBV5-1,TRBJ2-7,CASSLAAGMTYEQYF
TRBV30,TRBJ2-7,CAWSGLGSGGYEQYF
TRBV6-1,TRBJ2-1,CASSRTSVQWGEQFF
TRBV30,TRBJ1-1,CAWSGRRNTEAFF